The 28 T cell receptor beta chains reported below all come from one sample, sequenced in a study of T cell repertoires in cytomegalovirus infection. TCRdb passed the reads through MiXCR, listing each CDR3 protein once. The sample lists 510,000 or so distinct CDR3 sequences; approximately 26% were seen once. The sample comprised PBMCs. These receptors originate from a human donor in good health (CMV status not recorded). Some clones in this sample may be carry-over from other donors' samples.

This clonotype was observed at least ten times. The gene calls are TRBV4-1 and TRBJ1-6; 7 bases align to TRBD1. The CDR3 contains 18 residues. Trimming took 1 base from V and 6 from J; bases not matched to a gene: 12. Germline V lookup: CDR1 MGHRA, CDR2 YSYEKL. CDR3 coding DNA: TGCGCCAGCAGCCAAGGGACAGGCCAGACTACTATTAATTCACCCCTCCACTTT. Residues: CASSQGTGQTTINSPLHF.

This rearrangement joins TRBV7-2 to TRBJ2-3, with D perhaps matching TRBD2 (5 bases). CDR1 SGHTA and CDR2 FQGNSA come from the germline V gene. V was trimmed by 0 bases and J by 5 bases, leaving 18 bases between them. This CDR3 is 17 amino acids long. CDR3 sequence reads: CASSLAPFGERLDTQYF. CDR3 DNA: TGTGCCAGCAGCTTAGCCCCTTTTGGGGAGAGGTTAGATACGCAGTATTTT.

Only a few counts were recorded for this clonotype. The V and J genes are TRBV5-6 and TRBJ1-1, with D hard to call. The CDR3 covers 12 residues. The germline CDR1 and CDR2 sequences are SGHDT and YYEEEE. The V end was cut by 2 bases, the J end by 5 bases, with 7 bases between. CDR3 nucleotides: TGTGCCAGCAGCTTTTTTGGTACTGAAGCTTTCTTT. The encoded protein is CASSFFGTEAFF.

A few counts support this clonotype. The chain employs TRBV2 and TRBJ1-1, with a tentative D call TRBD1 (5 bases). Germline V gene data show CDR1 as SNHLY and CDR2 as FYNNEI. There are 14 residues in the CDR3. V lost 1 base, J lost 4 bases, and 10 bases lay in between. The CDR3 loop is CASSEELGGTEAFF. Here the CDR3 DNA reads TGTGCCAGCAGTGAAGAGCTGGGGGGCACTGAAGCTTTCTTT.

The rearrangement joins TRBV20-1 to TRBJ1-1; D is ambiguous. The germline V gene encodes CDR1 DFQATT and CDR2 SNEGSKA (reference sequence). The CDR3 length is 12 residues. V dropped 1 base and J dropped 6 bases, with 9 bases sitting between them. The CDR3 spells CSARGGRPEAFF. As DNA, the CDR3 is TGCAGTGCTAGAGGAGGACGCCCTGAAGCTTTCTTT.

This chain joins TRBV27 and TRBJ2-7; D is uncertain. Germline V lookup: CDR1 MNHEY, CDR2 SMNVEV (reference sequence). The CDR3 runs to 12 residues. V lost 8 bases and J 3 bases, leaving 11 bases between the germline ends. CDR3 nucleotides: TGTGCCAGCTCCCTAACAGACTACGAGCAGTACGTC. It codes for CASSLTDYEQYV.

This clonotype was seen a handful of times. The chain joins TRBV29-1 to TRBJ2-1, with a tentative D call TRBD2 (5 bases). V shed 6 bases and J shed 6 bases, with 12 bases lying between them. The CDR3 totals 12 residues. The germline CDR1 and CDR2 sequences are SQVTM and ANQGSEA. The CDR3 reads CSVLSGANEQFF. For the CDR3, the DNA is TGCAGCGTCCTGAGCGGAGCCAATGAGCAGTTCTTC.

The gene calls are TRBV11-3 and TRBJ2-1; D uncertain. The ends were cut back, 5 bases at V and 5 bases at J, with 7 bases in the middle. The CDR3 is 12 amino acids. Germline CDR1 is SGHNT and CDR2 is YENEEA. Written as DNA, the CDR3 is TGTGCCAGCAGCCCGGTTCACAATGAGCAGTTCTTC. Translating gives CASSPVHNEQFF.

The chain recombines TRBV19 with TRBJ1-1; TRBD1 matches at 8 bases. The CDR3 contains 14 residues. The germline CDR1 and CDR2 sequences are LNHDA and SQIVND (reference sequence). J was trimmed by 11 bases and V by 6 bases; bases with no gene match: 14. CDR3 region: CASSLITGGESAFF. The CDR3 DNA is TGTGCCAGTAGCCTAATCACAGGGGGGGAGAGCGCTTTCTTT. The full variable domain, with the rest looked up from reference TRBV19 and TRBJ1-1, is DGGITQSPKYLFRKEGQNVTLSCEQNLNHDAMYWYRQDPGQGLRLIYYSQIVNDFQKGDIAEGYSVSREKKESFPLTVTSAQKNPTAFYLCASSLITGGESAFFGQGTRLTVV.

In its sample, this clonotype was seen many times. J is TRBJ2-5 and V is TRBV7-2; 13 positions agree with TRBD2. Per germline, CDR1 SGHTA and CDR2 FQGNSA. V trimming: 5 bases; J trimming: 1 base; junction bases outside the gene matches: 16. This CDR3 spans 20 amino acids. The CDR3 spells CASSTGRSQTSGRPQETQYF. Here the CDR3 DNA reads TGTGCCAGCAGCACTGGACGCTCTCAGACTAGCGGGAGGCCCCAAGAGACCCAGTACTTC.

The chain uses TRBV12-3 or TRBV12-4 and TRBJ2-2; D remains ambiguous. The CDR3 has 14 residues. V was pared by 5 bases and J by 7 bases, with 14 bases between. CDR3 nucleotide sequence: TGTGCCAGCAGTCCCCTGAGGCGCGACGGGGAGCTGTTTTTT. Protein sequence: CASSPLRRDGELFF.

The V and J genes are TRBV6-2 or TRBV6-3 and TRBJ2-1; 7 nucleotides agree with TRBD2. CDR1 and CDR2 (germline): MNHEY, SVGEGT. V lost 3 bases, J lost 7 bases, and 9 bases stayed unmatched. The CDR3 is 15 amino acids. DNA for the CDR3: TGTGCCAGCAGTTATAGGGCGGGAGCTCGGAATGAGCAGTTCTTC. As protein: CASSYRAGARNEQFF.

The V and J genes are TRBV27 and TRBJ1-1; perhaps TRBD1 as D (5 bases). The CDR3 loop spans 14 amino acids. The germline V gene encodes CDR1 MNHEY and CDR2 SMNVEV (reference sequence). V was pared by 3 bases and J by 0 bases, with 8 bases between. CDR3 sequence: CASSFDRVNTEAFF. The CDR3 region has the DNA TGTGCCAGCAGTTTTGACAGAGTGAACACTGAAGCTTTCTTT.

To note about this clonotype: One end of the junction fails to match germline, which may point to a read error. The chain's CDR3 is CANSPGSGRRSPLHF. The CDR3, as DNA: TGTGCCAACAGCCCCGGTTCAGGGCGTCGCTCACCCCTCCACTTT. The chain couples TRBV7-9 to TRBJ1-6; tentative D call: TRBD1 (5 bases). Germline V gene data show CDR1 as SEHNR and CDR2 as FQNEAQ (reference sequence). The CDR3 totals 15 residues.

The rearrangement uses TRBV10-3 and TRBJ1-4; D is undetermined. This CDR3 contains 14 residues. Trimming pared 0 bases from V and 2 bases from J, leaving 4 bases between. The germline V gene encodes CDR1 ENHRY and CDR2 SYGVKD. CDR3 sequence reads: CAISESGTNEKLFF. In DNA form, the CDR3 reads TGTGCCATCAGTGAGTCGGGGACTAATGAAAAACTGTTTTTT.

This sequence joins TRBV19 and TRBJ2-7; 9 positions agree with TRBD1. Germline CDR1 reads LNHDA; CDR2 reads SQIVND (reference sequence). The ends lost 4 bases at V and 3 bases at J; junction bases unmatched: 7. This CDR3 spans 15 amino acids. CDR3 sequence (DNA): TGTGCCAGTAGTACTCCGGGACAGGGTCGCTACGAGCAGTACTTC. Residues: CASSTPGQGRYEQYF. Based on the CDR3 plus reference TRBV19 and TRBJ2-7, the full variable domain is DGGITQSPKYLFRKEGQNVTLSCEQNLNHDAMYWYRQDPGQGLRLIYYSQIVNDFQKGDIAEGYSVSREKKESFPLTVTSAQKNPTAFYLCASSTPGQGRYEQYFGPGTRLTVT.

The chain combines TRBV19 with TRBJ2-1; 13 positions match TRBD2. CDR1 and CDR2 from the germline V gene are LNHDA and SQIVND (reference sequence). The length of the CDR3 is 16 residues. V shed 5 bases, J shed 7 bases, and the junction held 8 bases outside the gene matches. This CDR3 reads CASSSGLAGVINEQFF. As DNA, the CDR3 is TGTGCCAGTAGTTCCGGACTAGCGGGAGTCATTAATGAGCAGTTCTTC. The full variable domain, with the rest looked up from reference TRBV19 and TRBJ2-1, is DGGITQSPKYLFRKEGQNVTLSCEQNLNHDAMYWYRQDPGQGLRLIYYSQIVNDFQKGDIAEGYSVSREKKESFPLTVTSAQKNPTAFYLCASSSGLAGVINEQFFGPGTRLTVL.

This clonotype was detected only once. The rearrangement joins TRBV19 to TRBJ2-1, with D maybe TRBD1 (6 bases). The CDR3 has 15 residues. Between the trimmed V and J ends, which lost 2 bases and 7 bases, there was a span of 15 bases. Germline CDR1 LNHDA, CDR2 SQIVND (reference sequence). The CDR3 DNA reads TGTGCCAGTAGTATATGGGGGCAGTCTAAAAATGAGCAGTTCTTC. This encodes CASSIWGQSKNEQFF. Full variable domain (missing parts from reference TRBV19 and TRBJ2-1): DGGITQSPKYLFRKEGQNVTLSCEQNLNHDAMYWYRQDPGQGLRLIYYSQIVNDFQKGDIAEGYSVSREKKESFPLTVTSAQKNPTAFYLCASSIWGQSKNEQFFGPGTRLTVL.

This clonotype turned up a few times. The chain employs TRBV7-8 and TRBJ2-1; D not resolved. The CDR3 runs 12 residues. V was shortened by 6 bases and J by 2 bases, with 5 bases between the two germline ends. Germline lookup yields CDR1 SGHVS and CDR2 FQNEAQ. In DNA, the CDR3 is TGTGCCAGCAGTAACACCTACAATGAGCAGTTCTTC. Translating gives CASSNTYNEQFF.

The V and J genes are TRBV19 and TRBJ1-1; 7 bases are shared with TRBD1. V dropped 6 bases and J dropped 0; count of bases not matched to a gene: 7. The CDR3 loop spans 15 amino acids. From germline, CDR1 is LNHDA and CDR2 SQIVND (reference sequence). The CDR3 nucleotides are TGTGCCAGTAGCCGGGGACAGTCTATGAACACTGAAGCTTTCTTT. This gives the protein CASSRGQSMNTEAFF.

The V and J genes are TRBV7-9 and TRBJ2-3, with 7 bases fitting TRBD2. Unmatched junction bases numbered 11, after V lost 2 bases and J lost 6 bases. From germline, CDR1 is SEHNR and CDR2 FQNEAQ (reference sequence). This CDR3 spans 16 amino acids. The CDR3 sequence: CASSLTGTTHWDTQYF. The CDR3 DNA follows: TGTGCCAGCAGCTTAACCGGGACTACGCATTGGGATACGCAGTATTTT.

The chain recombines TRBV6-2 or TRBV6-3 with TRBJ1-5; 8 bases match TRBD1. CDR1 is MNHEY, CDR2 SVGEGT, per germline. The ends lost 2 bases at V and 2 bases at J; junction bases unmatched: 5. This CDR3 region has 16 residues. The CDR3 protein is CASSYRRGLGNQPQHF. As DNA, the CDR3 is TGTGCCAGCAGTTACCGCAGGGGGCTCGGCAATCAGCCCCAGCATTTT.

The chain recombines TRBV12-3 or TRBV12-4 with TRBJ2-5, with no clear D. V was pared by 3 bases and J by 2 bases, with 10 bases between. The CDR3 runs to 14 residues. CDR3 DNA sequence: TGTGCCAGCAGTTTTGCCGGAGTTCAAGAGACCCAGTACTTC. The encoded protein is CASSFAGVQETQYF.

This clonotype was seen a handful of times. V usage is TRBV7-6 and J usage is TRBJ2-7; 8 positions match TRBD2. Per the germline V gene, CDR1 is SGHVS and CDR2 is FNYEAQ. The CDR3 sequence is 15 residues long. The V segment lost 7 bases and the J segment 0 bases; nucleotides outside the gene matches: 8. CDR3 in amino acids: CASTSPGTSSYEQYF. The CDR3 bases are TGTGCCAGCACCTCCCCCGGGACTAGCTCCTACGAGCAGTACTTC.

The chain joins TRBV20-1 to TRBJ2-3, with 11 positions matching TRBD2. Trimming at V came to 6 bases and at J to 6 bases, leaving 17 bases not matched to a gene. The germline V gene encodes CDR1 DFQATT and CDR2 SNEGSKA (reference sequence). The CDR3 loop spans 17 amino acids. CDR3 sequence: CSATPFLAGGSSDTQYF. The CDR3 DNA reads TGCAGTGCAACCCCCTTCCTAGCGGGAGGTTCCTCGGATACGCAGTATTTT.

This clonotype was observed a handful of times. This chain uses TRBV7-9 with TRBJ1-4; weak D call: TRBD1 (6 bases). Germline V gene sequence: CDR1 SEHNR, CDR2 FQNEAQ (reference sequence). V shed 6 bases and J shed 9 bases, with 17 bases lying between them. The CDR3 sequence is 14 residues long. The CDR3 sequence is CASSPGEMWKKLFF. CDR3 bases: TGTGCCAGCAGTCCAGGGGAGATGTGGAAAAAACTGTTTTTT.

The rearrangement links TRBV12-3 or TRBV12-4 to TRBJ2-3; D remains ambiguous. This CDR3 is 14 amino acids long. Between the trimmed V and J ends, which lost 3 bases and 4 bases, there was a span of 11 bases. The CDR3 protein is CASSFPQSADTQYF. CDR3 nucleotides: TGTGCCAGCAGTTTTCCCCAGAGCGCAGATACGCAGTATTTT.

This rearrangement joins TRBV7-2 to TRBJ2-7, with D possibly being TRBD2 (6 bases). V lost 4 bases, J lost 4 bases, and 14 bases lay in between. This CDR3 region has 14 residues. Germline V gene data show CDR1 as SGHTA and CDR2 as FQGNSA. This chain's CDR3 is CASSWRAEAYEQYF. The DNA for the CDR3 is TGTGCCAGCAGCTGGAGGGCCGAGGCATACGAGCAGTACTTC.